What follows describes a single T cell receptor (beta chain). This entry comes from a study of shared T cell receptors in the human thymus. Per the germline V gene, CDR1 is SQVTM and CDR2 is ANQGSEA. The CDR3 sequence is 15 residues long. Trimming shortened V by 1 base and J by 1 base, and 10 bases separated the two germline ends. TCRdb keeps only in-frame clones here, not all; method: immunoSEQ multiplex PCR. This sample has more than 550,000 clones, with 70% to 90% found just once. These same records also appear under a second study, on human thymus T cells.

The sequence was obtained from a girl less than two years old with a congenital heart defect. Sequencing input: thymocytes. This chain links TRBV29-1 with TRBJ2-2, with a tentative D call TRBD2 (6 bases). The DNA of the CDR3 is TGCAGCGTTGAAGGCGGGGTAAAGAACACCGGGGAGCTGTTTTTT. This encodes CSVEGGVKNTGELFF.